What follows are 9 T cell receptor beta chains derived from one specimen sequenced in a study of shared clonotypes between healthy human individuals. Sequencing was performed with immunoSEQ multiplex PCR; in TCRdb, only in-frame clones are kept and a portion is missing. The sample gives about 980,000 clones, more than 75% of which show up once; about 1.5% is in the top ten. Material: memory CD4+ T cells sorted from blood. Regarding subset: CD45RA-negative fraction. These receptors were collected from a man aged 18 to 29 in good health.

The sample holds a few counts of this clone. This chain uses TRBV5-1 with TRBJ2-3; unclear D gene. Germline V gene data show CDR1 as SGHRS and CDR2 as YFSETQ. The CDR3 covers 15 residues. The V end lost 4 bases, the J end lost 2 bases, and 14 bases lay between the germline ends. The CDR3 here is CASSLAWKNTDTQYF. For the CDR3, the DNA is TGCGCCAGCAGCCTGGCCTGGAAGAACACAGATACGCAGTATTTT.

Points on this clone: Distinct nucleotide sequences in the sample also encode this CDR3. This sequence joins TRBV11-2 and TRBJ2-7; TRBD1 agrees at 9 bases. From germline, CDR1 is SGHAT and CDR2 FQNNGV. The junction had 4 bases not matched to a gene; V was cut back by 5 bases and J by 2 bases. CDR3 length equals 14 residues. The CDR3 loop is CASSLGQGPYEQYF. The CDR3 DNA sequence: TGTGCCAGCAGCCTCGGACAGGGGCCCTACGAGCAGTACTTC.

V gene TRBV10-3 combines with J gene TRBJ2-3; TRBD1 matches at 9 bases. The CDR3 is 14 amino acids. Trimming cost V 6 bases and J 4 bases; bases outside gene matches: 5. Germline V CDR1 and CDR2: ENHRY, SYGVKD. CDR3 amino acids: CAISLRDRADTQYF. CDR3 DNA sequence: TGTGCCATCAGCCTCCGGGACAGGGCAGATACGCAGTATTTT.

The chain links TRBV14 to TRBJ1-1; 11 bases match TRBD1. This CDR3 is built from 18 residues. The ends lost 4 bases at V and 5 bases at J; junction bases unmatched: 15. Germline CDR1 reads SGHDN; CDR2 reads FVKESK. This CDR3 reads CASSPYRTGGKVRTEAFF. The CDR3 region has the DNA TGTGCCAGCAGCCCTTATCGGACAGGGGGCAAGGTGAGGACTGAAGCTTTCTTT.

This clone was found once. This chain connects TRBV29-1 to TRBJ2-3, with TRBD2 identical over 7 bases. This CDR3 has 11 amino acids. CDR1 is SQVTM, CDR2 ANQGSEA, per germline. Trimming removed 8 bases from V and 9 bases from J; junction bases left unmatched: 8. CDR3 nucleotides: TGCAGCACCGTGGGAGGGGACACGCAGTATTTT. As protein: CSTVGGDTQYF.

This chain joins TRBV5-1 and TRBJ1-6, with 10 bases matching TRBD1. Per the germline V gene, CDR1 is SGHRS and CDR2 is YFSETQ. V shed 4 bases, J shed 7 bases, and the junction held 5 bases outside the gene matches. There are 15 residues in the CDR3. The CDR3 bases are TGCGCCAGCAGCATCCAGACAGGGGGCAATTCACCCCTCCACTTT. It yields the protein CASSIQTGGNSPLHF.

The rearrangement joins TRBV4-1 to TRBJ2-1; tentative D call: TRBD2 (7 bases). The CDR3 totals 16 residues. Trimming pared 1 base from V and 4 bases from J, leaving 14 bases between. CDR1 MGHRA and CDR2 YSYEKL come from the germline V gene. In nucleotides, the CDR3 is TGCGCCAGCAGCCAAGTGGCGGGGGCTTCGTACAATGAGCAGTTCTTC. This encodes CASSQVAGASYNEQFF.

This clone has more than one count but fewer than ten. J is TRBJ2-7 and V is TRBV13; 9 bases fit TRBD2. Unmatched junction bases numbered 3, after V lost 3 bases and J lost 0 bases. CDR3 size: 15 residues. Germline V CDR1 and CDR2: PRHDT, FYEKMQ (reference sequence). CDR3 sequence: CASSFTSGLSYEQYF. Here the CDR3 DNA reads TGTGCCAGCAGCTTTACTAGCGGGCTCTCCTACGAGCAGTACTTC.

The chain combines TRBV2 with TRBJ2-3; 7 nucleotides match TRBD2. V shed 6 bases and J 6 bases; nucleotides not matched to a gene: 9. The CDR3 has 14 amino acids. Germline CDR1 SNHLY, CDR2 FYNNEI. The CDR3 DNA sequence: TGTGCCAGCAGCCCGGGACTAAGCGCCGATACGCAGTATTTT. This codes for CASSPGLSADTQYF.